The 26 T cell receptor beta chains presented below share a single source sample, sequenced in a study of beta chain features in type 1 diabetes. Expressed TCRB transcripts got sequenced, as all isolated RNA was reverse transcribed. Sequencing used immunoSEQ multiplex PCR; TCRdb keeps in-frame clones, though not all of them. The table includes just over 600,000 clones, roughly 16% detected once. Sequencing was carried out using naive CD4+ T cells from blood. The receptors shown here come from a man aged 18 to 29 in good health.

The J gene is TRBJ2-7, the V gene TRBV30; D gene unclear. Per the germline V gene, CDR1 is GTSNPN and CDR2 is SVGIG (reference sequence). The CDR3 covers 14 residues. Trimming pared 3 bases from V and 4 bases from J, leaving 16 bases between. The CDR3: CAWRTYKNPYEQYF. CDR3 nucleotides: TGTGCCTGGAGGACCTACAAGAACCCGTACGAGCAGTACTTC.

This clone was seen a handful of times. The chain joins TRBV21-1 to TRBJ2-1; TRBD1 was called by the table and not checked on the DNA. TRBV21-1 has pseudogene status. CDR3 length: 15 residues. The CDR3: CASSKIRTAKVEQFF. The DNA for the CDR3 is TGTGCCAGCAGCAAAATCCGGACAGCGAAAGTCGAGCAGTTCTTC.

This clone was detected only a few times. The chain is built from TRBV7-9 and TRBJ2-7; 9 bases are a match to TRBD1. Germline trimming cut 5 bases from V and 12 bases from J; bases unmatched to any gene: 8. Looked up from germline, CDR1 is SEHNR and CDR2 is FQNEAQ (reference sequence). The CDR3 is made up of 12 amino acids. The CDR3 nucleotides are TGTGCCAGCAGCCTGGGACAGGGATTTCGGTACTTC. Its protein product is CASSLGQGFRYF.

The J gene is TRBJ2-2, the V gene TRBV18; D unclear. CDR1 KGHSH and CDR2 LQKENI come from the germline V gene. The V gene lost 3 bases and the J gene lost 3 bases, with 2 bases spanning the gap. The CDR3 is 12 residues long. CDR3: CASSPDTGELFF. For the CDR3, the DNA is TGTGCCAGCTCACCGGACACCGGGGAGCTGTTTTTT.

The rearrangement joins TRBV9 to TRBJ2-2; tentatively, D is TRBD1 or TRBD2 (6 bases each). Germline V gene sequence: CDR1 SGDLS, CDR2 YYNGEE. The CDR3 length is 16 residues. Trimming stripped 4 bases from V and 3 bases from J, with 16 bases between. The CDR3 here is CASSPGGGQDTGELFF. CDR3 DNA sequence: TGTGCCAGCAGCCCCGGAGGGGGGCAGGACACCGGGGAGCTGTTTTTT.

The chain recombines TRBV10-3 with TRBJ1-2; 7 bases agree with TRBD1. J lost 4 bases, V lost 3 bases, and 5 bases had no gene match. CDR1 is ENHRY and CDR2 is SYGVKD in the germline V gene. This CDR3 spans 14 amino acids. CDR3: CAISDREGAYGYTF. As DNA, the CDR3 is TGTGCCATCAGTGACCGTGAGGGGGCCTATGGCTACACCTTC.

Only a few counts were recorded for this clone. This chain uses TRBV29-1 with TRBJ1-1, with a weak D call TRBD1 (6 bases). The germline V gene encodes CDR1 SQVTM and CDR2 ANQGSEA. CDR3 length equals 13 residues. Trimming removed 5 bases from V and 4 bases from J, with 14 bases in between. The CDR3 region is CSVSEGGLTEAFF. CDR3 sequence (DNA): TGCAGCGTTTCTGAAGGGGGTCTCACTGAAGCTTTCTTT.

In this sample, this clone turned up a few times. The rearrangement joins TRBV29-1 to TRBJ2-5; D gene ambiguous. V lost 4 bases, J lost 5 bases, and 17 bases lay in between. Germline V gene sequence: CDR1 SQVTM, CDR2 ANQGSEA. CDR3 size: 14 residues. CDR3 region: CSVVGPAPGETQYF. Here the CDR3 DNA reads TGCAGCGTTGTCGGCCCAGCGCCTGGGGAGACCCAGTACTTC.

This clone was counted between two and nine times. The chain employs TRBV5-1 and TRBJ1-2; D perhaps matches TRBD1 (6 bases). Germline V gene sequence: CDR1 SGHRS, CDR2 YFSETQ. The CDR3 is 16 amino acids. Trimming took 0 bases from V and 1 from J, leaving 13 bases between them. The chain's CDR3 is CASSLGQAYHNYGYTF. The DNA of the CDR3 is TGCGCCAGCAGCTTGGGACAGGCGTACCATAACTATGGCTACACCTTC.

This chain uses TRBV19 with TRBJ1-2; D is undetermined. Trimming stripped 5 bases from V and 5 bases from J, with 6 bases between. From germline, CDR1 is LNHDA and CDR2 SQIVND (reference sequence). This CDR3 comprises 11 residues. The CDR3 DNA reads TGTGCCAGTAGTTTCGGATATGGCTACACCTTC. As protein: CASSFGYGYTF.

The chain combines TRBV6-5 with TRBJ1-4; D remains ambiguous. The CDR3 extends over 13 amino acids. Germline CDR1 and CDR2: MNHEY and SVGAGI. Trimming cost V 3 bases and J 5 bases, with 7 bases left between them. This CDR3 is CASSYLRNEKLFF. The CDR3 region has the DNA TGTGCCAGCAGTTATTTGCGGAATGAAAAACTGTTTTTT.

In nucleotides, the CDR3 is TGTGCCAGCAGCCCTTCCGTCGGGACACCGAACACTGAAGCTTTCTTT. Encoded protein: CASSPSVGTPNTEAFF. J is TRBJ1-1 and V is TRBV5-4; TRBD1 is a possible D gene (6 bases). Trimming pared 4 bases from V and 1 base from J, leaving 17 bases between. The length of the CDR3 is 16 residues. Germline V gene sequence: CDR1 SGHNT, CDR2 YYREEE (reference sequence).

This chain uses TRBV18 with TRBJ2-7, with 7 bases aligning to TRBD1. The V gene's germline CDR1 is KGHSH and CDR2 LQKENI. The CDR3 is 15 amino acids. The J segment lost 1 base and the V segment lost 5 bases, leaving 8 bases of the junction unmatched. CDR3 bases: TGTGCCAGCTCAACCCTTGGACAGGTATCCTACGAGCAGTACTTC. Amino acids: CASSTLGQVSYEQYF.

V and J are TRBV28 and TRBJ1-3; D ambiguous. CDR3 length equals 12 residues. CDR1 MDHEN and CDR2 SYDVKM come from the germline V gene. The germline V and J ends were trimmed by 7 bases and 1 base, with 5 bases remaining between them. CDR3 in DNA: TGTGCCAGCATCTCGTCTGGAAACACCATATATTTT. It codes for CASISSGNTIYF.

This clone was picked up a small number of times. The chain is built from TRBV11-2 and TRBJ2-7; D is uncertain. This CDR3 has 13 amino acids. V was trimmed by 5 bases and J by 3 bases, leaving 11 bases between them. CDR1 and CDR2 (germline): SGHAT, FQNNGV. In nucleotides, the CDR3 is TGTGCCAGCAGCCCTCTTCAGTACTACGAGCAGTACTTC. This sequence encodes CASSPLQYYEQYF.

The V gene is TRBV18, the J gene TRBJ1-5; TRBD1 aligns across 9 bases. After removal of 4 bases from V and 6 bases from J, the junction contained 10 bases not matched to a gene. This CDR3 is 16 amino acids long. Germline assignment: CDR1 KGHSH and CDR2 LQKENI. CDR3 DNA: TGTGCCAGCTCACTACAGGGGACAGGGTCTGTTCAGCCCCAGCATTTT. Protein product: CASSLQGTGSVQPQHF.

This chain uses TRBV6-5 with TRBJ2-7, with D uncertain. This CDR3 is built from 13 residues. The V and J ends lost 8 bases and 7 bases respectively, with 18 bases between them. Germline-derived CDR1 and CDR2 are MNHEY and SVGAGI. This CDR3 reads CASSQAWMGEQYF. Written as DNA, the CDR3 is TGTGCCAGCTCACAAGCTTGGATGGGGGAGCAGTACTTC.

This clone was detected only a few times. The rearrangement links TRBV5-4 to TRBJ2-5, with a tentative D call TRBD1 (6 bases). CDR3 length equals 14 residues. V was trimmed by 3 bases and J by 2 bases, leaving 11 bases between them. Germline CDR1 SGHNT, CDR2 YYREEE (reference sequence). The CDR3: CASSSPRGQETQYF. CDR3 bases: TGTGCCAGCAGCTCGCCCAGGGGACAAGAGACCCAGTACTTC.

The CDR3 region is CASRRDYAGETQYF. The CDR3 DNA reads as TGTGCCAGCCGCCGGGACTACGCCGGAGAGACCCAGTACTTC. This chain connects TRBV6-6 to TRBJ2-5; TRBD2 aligns across 7 bases. V lost 8 bases to trimming and J lost 4 bases; unmatched junction nucleotides: 10. In germline, CDR1 is MNHNY, CDR2 SVGAGI (reference sequence). The CDR3 loop spans 14 amino acids.

CDR3 nucleotide sequence: TGTGCCAGCAGTGCCCACCGGGACATCTCTAACTATGGCTACACCTTC. This gives the protein CASSAHRDISNYGYTF. The gene calls are TRBV27 and TRBJ1-2; tentatively, D is TRBD1 (6 bases). Trimming pared 5 bases from V and 0 bases from J, leaving 16 bases between. The germline V gene encodes CDR1 MNHEY and CDR2 SMNVEV (reference sequence). The CDR3 spans 16 residues.

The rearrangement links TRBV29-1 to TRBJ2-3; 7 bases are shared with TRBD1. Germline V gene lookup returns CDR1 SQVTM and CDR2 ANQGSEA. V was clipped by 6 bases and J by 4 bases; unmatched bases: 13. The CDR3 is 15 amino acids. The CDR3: CSVGSRTGIPDTQYF. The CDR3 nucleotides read TGCAGCGTGGGCTCGAGGACAGGAATTCCAGATACGCAGTATTTT.

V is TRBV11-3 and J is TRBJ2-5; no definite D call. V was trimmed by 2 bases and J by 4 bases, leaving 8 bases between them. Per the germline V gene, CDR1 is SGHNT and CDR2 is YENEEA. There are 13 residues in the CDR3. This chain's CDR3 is CASSLNVGETQYF. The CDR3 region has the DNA TGTGCCAGCAGCTTAAATGTAGGAGAGACCCAGTACTTC.

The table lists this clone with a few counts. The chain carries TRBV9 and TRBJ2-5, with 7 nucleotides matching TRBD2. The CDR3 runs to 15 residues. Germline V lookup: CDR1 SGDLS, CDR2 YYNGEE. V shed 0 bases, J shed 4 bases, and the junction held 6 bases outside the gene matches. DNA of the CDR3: TGTGCCAGCAGCGTAGAAACGGGGGAGGGAGAGACCCAGTACTTC. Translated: CASSVETGEGETQYF.

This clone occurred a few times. CDR3 nucleotide sequence: TGTGCCATCAGCTCCAGGGAGACCTTGTCTGGAAACACCATATATTTT. Translating gives CAISSRETLSGNTIYF. The J gene is TRBJ1-3, the V gene TRBV10-3; D is possibly TRBD1 (5 bases). The CDR3 is made up of 16 amino acids. The germline V and J ends were trimmed by 6 bases and 1 base, with 16 bases remaining between them. Germline CDR1 is ENHRY and CDR2 is SYGVKD.

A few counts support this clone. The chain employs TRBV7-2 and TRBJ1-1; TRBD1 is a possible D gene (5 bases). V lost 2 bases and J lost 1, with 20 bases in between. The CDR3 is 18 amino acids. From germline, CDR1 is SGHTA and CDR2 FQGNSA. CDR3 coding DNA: TGTGCCAGCAGCTTAACGTTGCACAGGTCGCGATCGAACACTGAAGCTTTCTTT. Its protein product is CASSLTLHRSRSNTEAFF.

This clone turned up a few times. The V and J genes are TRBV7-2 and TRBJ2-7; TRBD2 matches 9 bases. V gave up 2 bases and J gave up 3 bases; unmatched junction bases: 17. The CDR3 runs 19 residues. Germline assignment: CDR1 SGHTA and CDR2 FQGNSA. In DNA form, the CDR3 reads TGTGCCAGCAGCTTACGAGCCGTTAGCGGGAGCCCCCGGGGCTACGAGCAGTACTTC. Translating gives CASSLRAVSGSPRGYEQYF.